The 15 T cell receptor beta chains reported below all come from one sample, sequenced in a study of T cell responses to AZD1222 COVID-19 vaccine. Method: immunoSEQ multiplex PCR; TCRdb's copy keeps in-frame clones and lacks some. The sample lists some 81,000 clones, 75% to 95% occurring once. This material consisted of peripheral blood, taken 28 days after the second AZD1222 dose. Receptor source: an adult who received the AZD1222 COVID-19 vaccine.

This chain joins TRBV7-9 and TRBJ2-7; D remains ambiguous. The CDR3 runs to 11 residues. Germline CDR1 SEHNR, CDR2 FQNEAQ (reference sequence). V was pared by 2 bases and J by 3 bases, with 2 bases between. In nucleotides, the CDR3 is TGTGCCAGCAGCTTAAGCTACGAGCAGTACTTC. It codes for CASSLSYEQYF.

This chain connects TRBV13 to TRBJ1-6; possible D gene TRBD1, 5 bases. The V end lost 1 base, the J end lost 10 bases, and 8 bases lay between the germline ends. CDR1 and CDR2 from the germline V gene are PRHDT and FYEKMQ (reference sequence). This CDR3 has 13 amino acids. The CDR3 loop is CASSLARDSPLHF. CDR3 sequence (DNA): TGTGCCAGCAGCTTAGCCAGGGACTCACCCCTCCACTTT.

This sequence joins TRBV7-2 and TRBJ1-3, with a tentative D call TRBD1 (5 bases). Germline V gene data show CDR1 as SGHTA and CDR2 as FQGNSA. Trimming stripped 4 bases from V and 3 bases from J, with 10 bases between. The CDR3 is 14 amino acids. The CDR3 is CASSYQGYGNTIYF. CDR3 DNA sequence: TGTGCCAGCAGCTATCAGGGTTATGGAAACACCATATATTTT. Together with reference TRBV7-2 and TRBJ1-3, the CDR3 gives the full variable domain: GAGVSQSPSNKVTEKGKDVELRCDPISGHTALYWYRQSLGQGLEFLIYFQGNSAPDKSGLPSDRFSAERTGGSVSTLTIQRTQQEDSAVYLCASSYQGYGNTIYFGEGSWLTVV.

This chain uses TRBV3-1 (or the pseudogene TRBV3-2) with TRBJ1-2, with D unresolved. Germline CDR1 is LGHDT and CDR2 is YNNKEL (reference sequence). The CDR3 contains 13 residues. With 4 bases removed from V and 4 bases from J, the gap between germline ends came to 10 bases. The CDR3, as DNA: TGTGCCAGCAGCCTCCCAGCCTTCTATGGCTACACCTTC. This encodes CASSLPAFYGYTF.

The V and J genes are TRBV19 and TRBJ2-1, with a weak D call TRBD1 (5 bases). The CDR3 is made up of 14 amino acids. Trimming removed 6 bases at V and 0 bases at J, with 9 bases between. From germline, CDR1 is LNHDA and CDR2 SQIVND (reference sequence). This CDR3 is CASRDKSSYNEQFF. CDR3 sequence (DNA): TGTGCCAGTAGGGACAAGAGCTCCTACAATGAGCAGTTCTTC. The whole variable domain, remainder taken from reference TRBV19 and TRBJ2-1, is DGGITQSPKYLFRKEGQNVTLSCEQNLNHDAMYWYRQDPGQGLRLIYYSQIVNDFQKGDIAEGYSVSREKKESFPLTVTSAQKNPTAFYLCASRDKSSYNEQFFGPGTRLTVL.

The chain has TRBV10-2 and TRBJ2-2; no firm D call. CDR1 and CDR2 (germline): WSHSY, SAAADI. CDR3 length: 12 amino acids. V lost 7 bases to trimming and J lost 7 bases, with 10 bases between them. The CDR3 spells CASNSYGGELFF. CDR3 DNA: TGCGCCAGCAACTCCTACGGCGGGGAGCTGTTTTTT.

This clone was observed once. The gene calls are TRBV6-5 and TRBJ1-2; no clear D gene. Germline-derived CDR1 and CDR2 are MNHEY and SVGAGI. The CDR3 has 15 amino acids. Between the trimmed V and J ends, which lost 5 bases and 4 bases, there was a span of 17 bases. The CDR3 nucleotides are TGTGCCAGCAGTATAAATGGCGGCCTAGCCTATGGCTACACCTTC. Translated: CASSINGGLAYGYTF.

The genes are TRBV18 and TRBJ1-5; no definite D call. CDR1 and CDR2 (germline): KGHSH, LQKENI. V shed 8 bases and J shed 5 bases, with 13 bases lying between them. This CDR3 region has 13 residues. The CDR3 reads CASTDTYHQPQHF. As DNA, the CDR3 is TGTGCCAGCACCGACACCTACCATCAGCCCCAGCATTTT.

The CDR3 DNA follows: TGCGCCAGCAGTGTTGAGGCGTTAGGCACTGAAGCTTTCTTT. This translates into CASSVEALGTEAFF. This chain joins TRBV10-2 and TRBJ1-1; no definite D call. V lost 4 bases, J lost 4 bases, and 13 bases lay in between. Germline V lookup: CDR1 WSHSY, CDR2 SAAADI. The length of the CDR3 is 14 residues.

The chain combines TRBV6-6 with TRBJ1-2; D gene ambiguous. Germline lookup yields CDR1 MNHNY and CDR2 SVGAGI (reference sequence). This CDR3 contains 11 residues. Trimming cost V 5 bases and J 2 bases, with 3 bases left between them. CDR3 DNA sequence: TGTGCCAGCAGTCCGAACTATGGCTACACCTTC. The encoded protein is CASSPNYGYTF.

V is TRBV10-1 and J is TRBJ2-7, with 7 bases identical to TRBD2. Germline-derived CDR1 and CDR2 are WNHNN and SYGVQD (reference sequence). The CDR3 contains 15 residues. V gave up 3 bases and J gave up 2 bases; unmatched junction bases: 7. The DNA for the CDR3 is TGCGCCAGCAGTGACAGGGCTAGCGGAACCTACGAGCAGTACTTC. Protein product: CASSDRASGTYEQYF.

This clone appeared once. V and J are TRBV7-6 and TRBJ1-5; the D is unclear. Per germline, CDR1 SGHVS and CDR2 FNYEAQ. The length of the CDR3 is 13 residues. The V end was cut by 3 bases, the J end by 5 bases, with 8 bases between. CDR3: CASSLFGDQPQHF. DNA of the CDR3: TGTGCCAGCAGCTTGTTTGGAGATCAGCCCCAGCATTTT.

The chain recombines TRBV18 with TRBJ2-7, with TRBD2 matching 13 bases. CDR3 length: 19 amino acids. In germline, CDR1 is KGHSH, CDR2 LQKENI. V trimming: 3 bases; J trimming: 2 bases; junction bases outside the gene matches: 13. CDR3: CASSPEGLAGNFNPYEQYF. As DNA, the CDR3 is TGTGCCAGCTCACCGGAGGGACTAGCGGGGAATTTTAATCCCTACGAGCAGTACTTC.

This clone was seen a few times. The chain recombines TRBV30 with TRBJ2-7, with D tentatively TRBD1 (5 bases). Germline V gene lookup returns CDR1 GTSNPN and CDR2 SVGIG (reference sequence). The CDR3 has 14 amino acids. Trimming removed 0 bases from V and 1 base from J, with 10 bases in between. Here the CDR3 DNA reads TGTGCCTGGAGTGTACAGGACCATTCCTACGAGCAGTACTTC. Translation: CAWSVQDHSYEQYF.

J is TRBJ1-4 and V is TRBV2; the match to TRBD1 covers 7 bases. CDR3 length: 14 residues. The V and J ends lost 6 bases and 7 bases, in that order; junction bases with no gene match: 8. Per the germline V gene, CDR1 is SNHLY and CDR2 is FYNNEI. The CDR3 is CASRRAGGGEKLFF. CDR3 sequence (DNA): TGTGCCAGCAGGCGCGCAGGGGGGGGTGAAAAACTGTTTTTT.